Listed below are T cell receptor beta chains from one sample, sequenced in a study of lymphopenia after photon versus proton radiotherapy. Assay used: immunoSEQ multiplex PCR; TCRdb lists only in-frame clones, some missing. The data show about 5,000 clones, with 88% seen just once and over 15% held by the top ten. This material consisted of peripheral blood, taken from a patient treated with photon-based radiotherapy. These receptors were collected from a man younger than 40 with gastric cancer. Both conserved end residues are part of each CDR3. D genes are given only for firm matches. Size tells how often a clone was seen (once, few, many) or the class of an expanded clone, and some rows leave it out.

TRBJ2-1 TRBV11-2 once TRBD2 CASSLEKTSYGEQFF TGTGCCAGCAGCCTCGAGAAGACTAGCTACGGTGAGCAGTTCTTC
TRBJ2-3 TRBV11-2 NA NA CAGSPIRGITVDTQYF TGTGCCGGCAGCCCGATTAGGGGTATCACGGTAGATACGCAGTATTTT
TRBJ2-5 TRBV9 NA TRBD2 CASSASRGGPNQETQYF TGTGCCAGCAGCGCCTCCCGGGGGGGCCCAAACCAAGAGACCCAGTACTTC
TRBJ2-6 TRBV5-1 NA TRBD2 CASSFTGGPGANVLTF TGCGCCAGCAGCTTCACGGGAGGGCCTGGGGCCAACGTCCTGACTTTC
TRBJ2-7 TRBV18 NA NA CASSPAGQNYEQYF TGTGCCAGCTCACCCGCGGGACAAAACTACGAGCAGTACTTC
TRBJ1-3 TRBV7-3 NA TRBD1 CASSSGTGGWNSGNTIYF TGTGCCAGCAGCTCAGGGACAGGAGGTTGGAACTCTGGAAACACCATATATTTT
TRBJ2-1 TRBV25-1 NA NA CASSEFIGGRGNEQFF TGTGCCAGCAGTGAATTTATAGGGGGGCGCGGCAATGAGCAGTTCTTC
TRBJ2-1 TRBV28 NA NA CASSFSVYEQFF TGTGCCAGCAGTTTTTCAGTTTATGAGCAGTTCTTC
TRBJ2-3 TRBV6-6 NA TRBD2 CASSTTGTNGYF TGTGCCAGCAGTACGACCGGGACTAACGGTTATTTT
TRBJ2-7 TRBV5-5 NA NA CASSRREAEQYF TGTGCCAGCAGCCGCAGGGAGGCCGAGCAGTACTTC
TRBJ2-1 TRBV7-3 NA NA CASSLTERTYNEQFF TGTGCCAGCAGCTTAACGGAGCGGACCTACAATGAGCAGTTCTTC
TRBJ2-7 TRBV9 NA NA CASSATSDFYEQYF TGTGCCAGCAGCGCCACTAGTGATTTCTACGAGCAGTACTTC
TRBJ1-6 TRBV9 NA NA CASSEFSAAQYNSPLHF TGTGCCAGCAGCGAGTTCTCGGCGGCCCAGTATAATTCACCCCTCCACTTT
TRBJ2-7 TRBV6-5 NA NA CASSPSGIYEQYF TGTGCCAGCAGCCCCTCAGGGATATACGAGCAGTACTTC
TRBJ2-2 TRBV28 NA TRBD2 CASTMRGGRAPTELTGELFF TGTGCCAGCACAATGCGTGGCGGGAGGGCCCCTACGGAACTTACCGGGGAGCTGTTTTTT
TRBJ2-1 TRBV5-4 NA TRBD1 CASSWRTGGNEQFF TGTGCCAGCAGCTGGCGGACAGGGGGCAATGAGCAGTTCTTC
TRBJ2-7 TRBV28 NA NA CATFPGIGNEQYF TGTGCCACCTTCCCAGGGATAGGGAACGAGCAGTACTTC
TRBJ1-1 TRBV6-6 NA TRBD1 CASSEPGQGAEAFF TGTGCCAGCAGCGAGCCGGGACAGGGGGCTGAAGCTTTCTTT
TRBJ2-2 TRBV28 NA NA CASREYTGELFF TGTGCCAGCAGGGAGTACACCGGGGAGCTGTTTTTT
TRBJ1-5 TRBV2 NA NA CASSAGGPDQPQHF TGTGCCAGCAGTGCTGGAGGGCCCGATCAGCCCCAGCATTTT
TRBJ1-4 TRBV19 NA TRBD1 CASSLGQGPNEKLFF TGTGCCAGTAGTTTGGGACAGGGACCTAATGAAAAACTGTTTTTT
TRBJ2-5 TRBV5-4 NA TRBD2 CASSLGTSGGQETQYF TGTGCCAGCAGCTTGGGCACTAGCGGGGGACAAGAGACCCAGTACTTC
TRBJ1-1 TRBV6-4 NA NA CASSDGDTEAFF TGTGCCAGCAGTGACGGGGACACTGAAGCTTTCTTT
TRBJ2-5 TRBV29-1 NA NA CSVSQETQYF TGCAGCGTTTCCCAAGAGACCCAGTACTTC
TRBJ2-2 TRBV28 NA NA CASNPGGIHTGELFF TGTGCCAGTAACCCAGGGGGGATCCACACCGGGGAGCTGTTTTTT
TRBJ2-3 TRBV5-1 NA TRBD1 CASSLDTSTGEGTDTQYF TGCGCCAGCAGCCTGGATACTTCGACAGGGGAGGGCACAGATACGCAGTATTTT
TRBJ1-4 TRBV6-1 NA TRBD1 CASSGGQGAWEKLFF TGTGCCAGCAGTGGGGGACAGGGGGCGTGGGAAAAACTGTTTTTT
TRBJ2-3 TRBV7-2 NA NA CASSLYIAVTSSSLDTQYF TGTGCCAGCAGCTTATATATCGCGGTAACGAGTAGCTCTTTAGATACGCAGTATTTT
TRBJ2-3 TRBV5-6 NA NA CASSSLAADTQYF TGTGCCAGCAGCTCATTGGCAGCAGATACGCAGTATTTT
TRBJ1-1 TRBV11-3 NA TRBD1 CASSYRQGMGTEAFF TGTGCCAGCAGCTACCGACAGGGGATGGGGACTGAAGCTTTCTTT
TRBJ2-5 TRBV11-1 NA NA CASSLALTGQETQYF TGTGCCAGCAGCTTAGCGCTTACAGGGCAAGAGACCCAGTACTTC
TRBJ1-2 TRBV2 once TRBD1 CASSLNRGDYGYTF TGTGCCAGCAGCTTAAACAGGGGTGACTATGGCTACACCTTC
TRBJ2-5 TRBV18 NA NA CASSPTAGEETQYF TGTGCCAGCTCACCGACGGCGGGTGAAGAGACCCAGTACTTC
TRBJ1-1 TRBV28 NA NA CASNHRATDTEAFF TGTGCCAGCAACCACCGGGCCACTGACACTGAAGCTTTCTTT
TRBJ2-3 TRBV7-2 NA NA CASSLVRTDTQYF TGTGCCAGCAGCTTGGTCAGAACAGATACGCAGTATTTT
TRBJ2-7 TRBV19 NA NA CASSLSLASYEQYF TGTGCCAGTAGTCTAAGTTTGGCATCCTACGAGCAGTACTTC
TRBJ1-1 TRBV25-1 NA NA CASSAPGYGNTEAFF TGTGCCAGCAGTGCCCCGGGGTACGGGAACACTGAAGCTTTCTTT
TRBJ2-1 TRBV2 NA TRBD2 CASSVGSGRYNEQFF TGTGCCAGCAGTGTCGGCAGCGGGAGGTACAATGAGCAGTTCTTC
TRBJ1-1 TRBV9 NA NA CASSVGQRFNTEAFF TGTGCCAGCAGCGTAGGACAGAGATTTAACACTGAAGCTTTCTTT
TRBJ1-1 TRBV6-5 NA NA CASRSTQNTEAFF TGTGCCAGCAGATCTACTCAGAACACTGAAGCTTTCTTT